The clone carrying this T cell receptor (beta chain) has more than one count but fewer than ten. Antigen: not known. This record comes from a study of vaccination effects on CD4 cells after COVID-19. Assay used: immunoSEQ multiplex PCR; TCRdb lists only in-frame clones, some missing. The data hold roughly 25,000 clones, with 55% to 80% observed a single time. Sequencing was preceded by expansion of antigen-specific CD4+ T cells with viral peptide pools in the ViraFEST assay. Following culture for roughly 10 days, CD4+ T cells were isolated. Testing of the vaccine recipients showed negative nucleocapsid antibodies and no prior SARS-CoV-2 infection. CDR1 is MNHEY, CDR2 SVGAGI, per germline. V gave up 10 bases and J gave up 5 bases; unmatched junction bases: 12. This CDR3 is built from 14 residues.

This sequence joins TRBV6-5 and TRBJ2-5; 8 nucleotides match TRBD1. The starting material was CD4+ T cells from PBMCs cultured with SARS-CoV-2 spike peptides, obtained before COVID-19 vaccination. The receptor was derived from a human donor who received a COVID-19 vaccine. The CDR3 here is CAIDRGNGFETQYF. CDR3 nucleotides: TGTGCCATCGACAGGGGTAACGGCTTCGAGACCCAGTACTTC.